A selection of T cell receptor beta chains follows, all from one sample in a study of T cell repertoires in cytomegalovirus infection. What these receptors recognize is not known. TCRdb re-called the reads through MiXCR, storing one row per CDR3 protein. The table lists approximately 140,000 distinct CDR3 sequences, roughly a quarter of them singletons. The sequenced material came from PBMCs, sequenced either directly or after in vitro stimulation (not recorded which). Receptors were obtained from a human donor in good health (CMV status not recorded). Some clones in this sample may be carry-over from other donors' samples. Each CDR3 is given with its conserved first and last residue. A D gene is named only where the DNA matches it firmly.

V: TRBV7-2
D: -
length: 12
J: TRBJ2-5
CDR3: CASSPLAETQYF

V: TRBV27
D: TRBD2
length: 14
J: TRBJ2-1
CDR3: CASAGLKAYNEQFF

V: TRBV6-2/TRBV6-3
D: TRBD1
length: 14
J: TRBJ1-2
CDR3: CASSLGQPLYGYTF

V: TRBV7-2
D: TRBD1
length: 15
J: TRBJ2-1
CDR3: CASSIFTGGYNEQFF

V: TRBV19
D: -
length: 15
J: TRBJ2-3
CDR3: CASLRRQGSTDTQYF

V: TRBV18
D: TRBD2
length: 15
J: TRBJ2-7
CDR3: CASSPTLAGGNEQYF

V: TRBV7-2
D: -
length: 14
J: TRBJ2-2
CDR3: CASSLAVFTGELFF

V: TRBV2
D: -
length: 15
J: TRBJ2-7
CDR3: CASSAHRDSSYEQYF

V: TRBV7-8
D: -
length: 12
J: TRBJ2-1
CDR3: CASSLGRHEQFF

V: TRBV7-2
D: TRBD2
length: 15
J: TRBJ2-1
CDR3: CASSQGLAGYNEQFF

V: TRBV6-5
D: -
length: 16
J: TRBJ1-4
CDR3: CASSYSPPTTNEKLFF

V: TRBV4-2
D: TRBD1
length: 17
J: TRBJ1-4
CDR3: CASSQGQGATANEKLFF

V: TRBV27
D: TRBD2
length: 17
J: TRBJ2-2
CDR3: CASSPSRSTAGAGELFF

V: TRBV6-2/TRBV6-3
D: TRBD1
length: 17
J: TRBJ1-5
CDR3: CASSHLGTGDNNQPQHF

V: TRBV29-1
D: -
length: 15
J: TRBJ2-2
CDR3: CRSPITTKGTGELFF

V: TRBV29-1
D: -
length: 15
J: TRBJ2-6
CDR3: CSVEDFASGANVLTF

V: TRBV7-9
D: -
length: 19
J: TRBJ2-3
CDR3: CASSPGGWLATTGADTQYF

V: TRBV7-8
D: -
length: 17
J: TRBJ1-3
CDR3: CASSLDFWGSSGNTIYF

V: TRBV7-2
D: TRBD1
length: 14
J: TRBJ1-2
CDR3: CASSLSTGGYGYTF

V: TRBV28
D: -
length: 14
J: TRBJ2-1
CDR3: CASSSRTRDNEQFF

V: TRBV15
D: -
length: 17
J: TRBJ2-1
CDR3: CATSRAVPGVQSNEQFF

V: TRBV6-2/TRBV6-3
D: -
length: 13
J: TRBJ1-2
CDR3: CASRGAGDYGYTF

V: TRBV12-3/TRBV12-4
D: TRBD1
length: 17
J: TRBJ1-3
CDR3: CASSHQTTGSSGNTIYF

V: TRBV7-2
D: TRBD1
length: 15
J: TRBJ2-7
CDR3: CASSPRTGYTYEQYF

V: TRBV12-3/TRBV12-4
D: TRBD1
length: 14
J: TRBJ1-1
CDR3: CASSPGDRDTEAFF

V: TRBV7-9
D: TRBD1
length: 12
J: TRBJ1-1
CDR3: CASSSWTGEAFF

V: TRBV10-3
D: -
length: 13
J: TRBJ1-2
CDR3: CAIRSGASFYYTF

V: TRBV18
D: -
length: 13
J: TRBJ2-1
CDR3: CASSLDSYNEQFF

V: TRBV27
D: -
length: 16
J: TRBJ2-2
CDR3: CASSPLGGSDTGELFF

V: TRBV7-6
D: TRBD2
length: 15
J: TRBJ2-6
CDR3: CASSLAGAGANVLTF

V: TRBV7-3
D: -
length: 17
J: TRBJ2-1
CDR3: CASSLQGRLTSYNEQFF

V: TRBV6-1
D: -
length: 14
J: TRBJ2-2
CDR3: CASSPLRNTGELFF

V: TRBV19
D: -
length: 13
J: TRBJ2-1
CDR3: CASSMRDYNEQFF

V: TRBV19
D: -
length: 16
J: TRBJ2-1
CDR3: CASSLKRASSYNEQFF

V: TRBV7-3
D: -
length: 14
J: TRBJ2-3
CDR3: CASSPPGGTDTQYF

V: TRBV28
D: -
length: 15
J: TRBJ2-1
CDR3: CASSLPSTADNEQFF

V: TRBV19
D: TRBD2
length: 15
J: TRBJ2-1
CDR3: CASSIPLGLYNEQFF

V: TRBV7-2
D: TRBD2
length: 14
J: TRBJ2-5
CDR3: CASSSGLAGGTQYF

V: TRBV7-2
D: -
length: 14
J: TRBJ2-7
CDR3: CASSLVGGADEQYF